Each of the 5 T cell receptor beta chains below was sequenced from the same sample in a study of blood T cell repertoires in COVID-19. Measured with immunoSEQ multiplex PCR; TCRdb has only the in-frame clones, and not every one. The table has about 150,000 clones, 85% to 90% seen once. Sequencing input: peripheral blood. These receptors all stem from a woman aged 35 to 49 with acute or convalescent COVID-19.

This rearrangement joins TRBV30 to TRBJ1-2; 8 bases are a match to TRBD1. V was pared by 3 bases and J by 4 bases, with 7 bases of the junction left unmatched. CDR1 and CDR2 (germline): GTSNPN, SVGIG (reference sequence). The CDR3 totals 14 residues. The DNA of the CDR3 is TGTGCCTGGAGGCGGACAGGGCTGGGCTATGGCTACACCTTC. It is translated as CAWRRTGLGYGYTF.

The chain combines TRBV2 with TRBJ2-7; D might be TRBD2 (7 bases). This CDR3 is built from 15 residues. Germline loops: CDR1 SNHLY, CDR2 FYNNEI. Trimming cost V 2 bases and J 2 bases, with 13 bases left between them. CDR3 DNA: TGTGCCAGCAGTGAAAACGGGGGGCTGCCCTACGAGCAGTACTTC. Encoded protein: CASSENGGLPYEQYF.

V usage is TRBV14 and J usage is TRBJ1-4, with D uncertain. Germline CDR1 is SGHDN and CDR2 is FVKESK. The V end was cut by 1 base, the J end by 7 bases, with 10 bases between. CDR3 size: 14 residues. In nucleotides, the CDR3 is TGTGCCAGCAGCCAAGCGGTCGGTTCTGAAAAACTGTTTTTT. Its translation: CASSQAVGSEKLFF. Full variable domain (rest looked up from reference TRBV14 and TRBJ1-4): EAGVTQFPSHSVIEKGQTVTLRCDPISGHDNLYWYRRVMGKEIKFLLHFVKESKQDESGMPNNRFLAERTGGTYSTLKVQPAELEDSGVYFCASSQAVGSEKLFFGSGTQLSVL.

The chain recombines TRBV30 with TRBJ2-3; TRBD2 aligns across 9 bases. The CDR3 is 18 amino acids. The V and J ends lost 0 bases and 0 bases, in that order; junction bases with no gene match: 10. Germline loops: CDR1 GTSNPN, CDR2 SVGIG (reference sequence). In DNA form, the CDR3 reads TGTGCCTGGAGTGTACGAGCGGGGGGCCCTGTTAGCACAGATACGCAGTATTTT. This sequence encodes CAWSVRAGGPVSTDTQYF.

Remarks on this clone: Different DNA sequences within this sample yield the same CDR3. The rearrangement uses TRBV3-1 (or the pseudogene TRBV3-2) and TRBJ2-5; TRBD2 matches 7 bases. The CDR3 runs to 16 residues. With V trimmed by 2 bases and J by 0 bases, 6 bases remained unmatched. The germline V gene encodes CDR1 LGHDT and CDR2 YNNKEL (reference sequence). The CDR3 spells CASSQFRGGYQETQYF. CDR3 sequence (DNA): TGTGCCAGCAGCCAATTCCGGGGAGGGTACCAAGAGACCCAGTACTTC.